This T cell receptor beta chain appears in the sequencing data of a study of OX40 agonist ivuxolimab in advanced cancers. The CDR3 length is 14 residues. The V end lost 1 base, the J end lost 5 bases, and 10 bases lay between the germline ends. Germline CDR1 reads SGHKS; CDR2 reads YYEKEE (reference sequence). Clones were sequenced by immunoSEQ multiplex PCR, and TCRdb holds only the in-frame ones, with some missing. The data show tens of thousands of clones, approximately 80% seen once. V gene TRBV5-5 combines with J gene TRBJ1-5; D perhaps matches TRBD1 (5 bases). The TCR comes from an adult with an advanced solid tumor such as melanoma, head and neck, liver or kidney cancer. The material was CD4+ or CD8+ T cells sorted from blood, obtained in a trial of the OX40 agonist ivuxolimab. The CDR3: CASSLPGSHQPQHF. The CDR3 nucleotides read TGTGCCAGCAGCTTGCCAGGGAGCCATCAGCCCCAGCATTTT.